The 24 T cell receptor beta chains in this list originate from one sample, sequenced in a study of blood T cell repertoires in COVID-19. The data were produced by immunoSEQ multiplex PCR, yet TCRdb's version contains in-frame clones alone and is incomplete. This table holds a few hundred thousand clones, around 90% found once. Sequenced material: peripheral blood. The receptor set was obtained from a woman aged 60 to 75 with COVID-19, enrolled during active disease.

This rearrangement joins TRBV18 to TRBJ1-3; the match to TRBD1 covers 7 bases. The germline V gene encodes CDR1 KGHSH and CDR2 LQKENI. This CDR3 has 14 residues. V was pared by 6 bases and J by 4 bases, with 6 bases of the junction left unmatched. The CDR3, as DNA: TGTGCCAGCTCGCCGGGACAGCGAGGAAACACCATATATTTT. The encoded protein is CASSPGQRGNTIYF.

This clone appeared a few times. This sequence joins TRBV7-8 and TRBJ1-1; weak D call: TRBD1 (6 bases). Germline assignment: CDR1 SGHVS and CDR2 FQNEAQ. The CDR3 has 13 amino acids. V was cut by 3 bases and J by 4 bases, with 9 bases left in between. The CDR3, as DNA: TGTGCCAGCAGCTTGGGAGGGGGCACTGAAGCTTTCTTT. Its protein product is CASSLGGGTEAFF.

The V call is TRBV18, the J call TRBJ1-5; possibly TRBD1 for D (6 bases). V was cut by 4 bases and J by 6 bases, with 22 bases left in between. The V gene's germline CDR1 is KGHSH and CDR2 LQKENI. CDR3 length: 17 residues. In DNA, the CDR3 is TGTGCCAGCTCACTTAACCCCCCGACAGGTCTTGGTCAGCCCCAGCATTTT. Translated: CASSLNPPTGLGQPQHF.

The V and J genes are TRBV27 and TRBJ1-2; TRBD1 is a possible D gene (6 bases). The V gene's germline CDR1 is MNHEY and CDR2 SMNVEV (reference sequence). V lost 6 bases to trimming and J lost 4 bases, with 15 bases between them. The CDR3 has 14 amino acids. For the CDR3, the DNA is TGTGCCAGCAGGCCTTCCGACAGGCTCTATGGCTACACCTTC. Translation: CASRPSDRLYGYTF.

CDR3 sequence (DNA): TGTGCCAGCAGCCGACGAGGGGGGGCTCTTTACAATGAGCAGTTCTTC. Its translation: CASSRRGGALYNEQFF. The V call is TRBV7-9, the J call TRBJ2-1, with D maybe TRBD2 (7 bases). CDR3 length equals 16 residues. V lost 5 bases and J lost 4, with 18 bases in between. CDR1 and CDR2 (germline): SEHNR, FQNEAQ (reference sequence).

The chain uses TRBV19 and TRBJ1-5, with TRBD1 as a possible D gene (6 bases). The germline CDR1 and CDR2 sequences are LNHDA and SQIVND (reference sequence). Deletions cut 5 bases from V and 5 bases from J, with 10 bases between. This CDR3 is 13 amino acids long. The CDR3 coding sequence is TGTGCCAGTAGTCGGGACACCGATCAGCCCCAGCATTTT. This sequence encodes CASSRDTDQPQHF. The entire variable domain, with the rest obtained from reference TRBV19 and TRBJ1-5, is as follows: DGGITQSPKYLFRKEGQNVTLSCEQNLNHDAMYWYRQDPGQGLRLIYYSQIVNDFQKGDIAEGYSVSREKKESFPLTVTSAQKNPTAFYLCASSRDTDQPQHFGDGTRLSIL.

The rearrangement uses TRBV5-4 and TRBJ2-1; 11 bases are a match to TRBD2. This CDR3 has 16 amino acids. The V gene's germline CDR1 is SGHNT and CDR2 YYREEE (reference sequence). After removal of 4 bases from V and 9 bases from J, the junction contained 12 bases not matched to a gene. The CDR3 coding sequence is TGTGCCAGCAGCCTACAGATTTTAGCGGGGGGGCCTGAGCAGTTCTTC. Its protein product is CASSLQILAGGPEQFF.

The CDR3 region has the DNA TGCGCCAGCAGCCAAGCCGCCCAATCCCCCAGGGGGCTTGGCTATGGCTACACCTTC. Its protein product is CASSQAAQSPRGLGYGYTF. V and J are TRBV4-3 and TRBJ1-2; 8 nucleotides match TRBD1. V lost 1 base to trimming and J lost 4 bases; unmatched junction nucleotides: 17. The CDR3 is 19 residues long. The V gene's germline CDR1 is LGHNA and CDR2 YSLEER.

V usage is TRBV5-1 and J usage is TRBJ2-5, with TRBD2 matching 9 bases. CDR1 is SGHRS and CDR2 is YFSETQ in the germline V gene. This CDR3 has 16 amino acids. Trimming cost V 0 bases and J 0 bases; bases outside gene matches: 3. CDR3 DNA: TGCGCCAGCAGCTTGGGTGCTAGCGGGGACCAAGAGACCCAGTACTTC. It translates to CASSLGASGDQETQYF.

This rearrangement joins TRBV2 to TRBJ2-5; 7 bases align to TRBD2. Trimming cost V 6 bases and J 3 bases; bases outside gene matches: 4. CDR1 SNHLY and CDR2 FYNNEI come from the germline V gene. This CDR3 is 13 amino acids long. The DNA of the CDR3 is TGTGCCAGCAGGCACCTAGCGGAAGAGACCCAGTACTTC. Residues: CASRHLAEETQYF.

The rearrangement joins TRBV5-1 to TRBJ2-7, with D possibly being TRBD2 (5 bases). The CDR3 has 15 residues. Per the germline V gene, CDR1 is SGHRS and CDR2 is YFSETQ. V shed 0 bases and J shed 6 bases, with 16 bases lying between them. CDR3 sequence reads: CASSLAISGVGEQYF. The CDR3 DNA reads as TGCGCCAGCAGCTTGGCCATCTCCGGGGTTGGCGAGCAGTACTTC.

The genes are TRBV11-2 and TRBJ1-4, with D tentatively TRBD1 (5 bases). Germline CDR1 SGHAT, CDR2 FQNNGV. There are 14 residues in the CDR3. V lost 3 bases to trimming and J lost 5 bases, with 10 bases between them. The CDR3, as DNA: TGTGCCAGCAGCTTTGACAGATTAAATGAAAAACTGTTTTTT. Translating gives CASSFDRLNEKLFF.

In DNA, the CDR3 is TGTGCCAGCAAACCTCGGAGTACGAACACTGAAGCTTTCTTT. Amino acid sequence: CASKPRSTNTEAFF. This rearrangement joins TRBV5-4 to TRBJ1-1; D is unresolved. Trimming left V 6 bases short and J 1 base short, with 13 bases between. The germline V gene has CDR1 SGHNT and CDR2 YYREEE (reference sequence). The CDR3 extends over 14 amino acids.

The V gene is TRBV5-1, the J gene TRBJ1-6; D remains ambiguous. Germline V gives CDR1 SGHRS, CDR2 YFSETQ. The V and J ends lost 0 bases and 5 bases respectively, with 9 bases between them. The CDR3 sequence is 15 residues long. The CDR3 is CASSLDRSHNSPLHF. The CDR3 DNA reads as TGCGCCAGCAGCTTGGACCGGTCCCATAATTCACCCCTCCACTTT.

The chain is built from TRBV6-5 and TRBJ1-6; the D gene is possibly TRBD1 (6 bases). This CDR3 has 15 residues. Germline V lookup: CDR1 MNHEY, CDR2 SVGAGI. V was shortened by 6 bases and J by 8 bases, with 17 bases between the two germline ends. For the CDR3, the DNA is TGTGCCAGCAGCCAGAACCCAGGGGCCGATTCACCCCTCCACTTT. Translation: CASSQNPGADSPLHF.

The chain couples TRBV7-2 to TRBJ2-7, with D tentatively TRBD2 (5 bases). CDR1 SGHTA and CDR2 FQGNSA come from the germline V gene. Trimming removed 6 bases at V and 7 bases at J, with 16 bases between. CDR3 length equals 13 residues. CDR3 loop: CASSSSYPSEQYF. Written as DNA, the CDR3 is TGTGCCAGCAGTTCTAGCTACCCCTCGGAGCAGTACTTC.

The chain is built from TRBV29-1 and TRBJ1-2; D gene unclear. This CDR3 has 14 amino acids. V lost 0 bases and J 4 bases, leaving 12 bases between the germline ends. Germline loops: CDR1 SQVTM, CDR2 ANQGSEA. The CDR3 DNA sequence: TGCAGCGTTGAAGATTACCTGCAGTCCTATGGCTACACCTTC. Encoded protein: CSVEDYLQSYGYTF.

V and J are TRBV12-5 and TRBJ1-5; 11 bases are a match to TRBD1. The CDR3 length is 16 residues. V was clipped by 6 bases and J by 3 bases; unmatched bases: 7. The germline gives CDR1 LGHNT, CDR2 FRNRAP. CDR3 loop: CASGGTGGLVNQPQHF. CDR3 bases: TGTGCTAGTGGAGGGACAGGGGGATTGGTCAATCAGCCCCAGCATTTT. The whole variable domain, remainder taken from reference TRBV12-5 and TRBJ1-5, is DARVTQTPRHKVTEMGQEVTMRCQPILGHNTVFWYRQTMMQGLELLAYFRNRAPLDDSGMPKDRFSAEMPDATLATLKIQPSEPRDSAVYFCASGGTGGLVNQPQHFGDGTRLSIL.

The chain employs TRBV15 and TRBJ1-1; D is possibly TRBD1 (5 bases). Germline values: CDR1 LNHNV, CDR2 YYDKDF (reference sequence). Trimming took 5 bases from V and 5 from J, leaving 21 bases between them. The CDR3 totals 16 residues. The CDR3 loop is CATSQGLGGGETEAFF. The CDR3 nucleotides are TGTGCCACCAGCCAAGGGTTGGGGGGGGGAGAAACTGAAGCTTTCTTT.

This clone has just a few counts. The gene calls are TRBV6-5 and TRBJ2-5; D is uncertain. From germline, CDR1 is MNHEY and CDR2 SVGAGI. V dropped 0 bases and J dropped 2 bases, with 4 bases sitting between them. The CDR3 contains 13 residues. CDR3 sequence: CASSYSQQETQYF. The CDR3 nucleotides read TGTGCCAGCAGTTACTCTCAGCAAGAGACCCAGTACTTC.

V is TRBV5-5 and J is TRBJ2-7; a possible D gene is TRBD1 (5 bases). The CDR3 contains 16 residues. Looked up from germline, CDR1 is SGHKS and CDR2 is YYEKEE (reference sequence). V lost 4 bases and J lost 0, with 17 bases in between. CDR3 DNA: TGTGCCAGCAGCCTGGGGCCGACAGCAAGCTCCTACGAGCAGTACTTC. Encoded protein: CASSLGPTASSYEQYF.

This clone was seen a single time. The chain uses TRBV5-1 and TRBJ1-4; possibly TRBD1 for D (6 bases). Trimming took off 0 bases at V and 7 bases at J, with 10 bases between the two ends. Germline V lookup: CDR1 SGHRS, CDR2 YFSETQ. The CDR3 runs 14 residues. The CDR3 nucleotides read TGCGCCAGCAGCTTGGCAGGGGTGGGTGAAAAACTGTTTTTT. Its protein product is CASSLAGVGEKLFF.

The V gene is TRBV20-1, the J gene TRBJ2-3, with D perhaps TRBD1 (5 bases). V gave up 7 bases and J gave up 5 bases, with 10 bases separating them. The CDR3 has 11 residues. The germline V gene encodes CDR1 DFQATT and CDR2 SNEGSKA (reference sequence). The chain's CDR3 is CSVSQGDTQYF. The CDR3 DNA reads TGCAGTGTTAGCCAGGGAGATACGCAGTATTTT.

The chain recombines TRBV19 with TRBJ1-5; TRBD1 might be the D (5 bases). V lost 6 bases and J lost 0, with 12 bases in between. This CDR3 has 15 amino acids. CDR1 and CDR2 from the germline V gene are LNHDA and SQIVND (reference sequence). As DNA, the CDR3 is TGTGCCAGTAGGGGGCAGGTGAATAGCAATCAGCCCCAGCATTTT. Encoded protein: CASRGQVNSNQPQHF.